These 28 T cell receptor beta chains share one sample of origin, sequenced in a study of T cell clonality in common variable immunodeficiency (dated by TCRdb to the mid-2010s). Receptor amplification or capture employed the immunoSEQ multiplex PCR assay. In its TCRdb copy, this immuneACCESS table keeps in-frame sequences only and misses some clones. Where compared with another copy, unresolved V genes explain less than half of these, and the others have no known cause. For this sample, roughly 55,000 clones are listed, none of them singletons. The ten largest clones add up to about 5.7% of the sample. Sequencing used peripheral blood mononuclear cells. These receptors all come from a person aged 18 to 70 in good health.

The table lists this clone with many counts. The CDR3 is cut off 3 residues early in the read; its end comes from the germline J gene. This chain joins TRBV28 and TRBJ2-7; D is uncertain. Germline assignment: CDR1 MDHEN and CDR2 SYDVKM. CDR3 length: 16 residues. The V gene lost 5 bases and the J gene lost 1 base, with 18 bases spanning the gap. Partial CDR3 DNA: TGTGCCAGCAGTACACGCCACGGCGGAGTATCCTACGAG. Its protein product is CASSTRHGGVSYE. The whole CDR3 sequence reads CASSTRHGGVSYEQYF.

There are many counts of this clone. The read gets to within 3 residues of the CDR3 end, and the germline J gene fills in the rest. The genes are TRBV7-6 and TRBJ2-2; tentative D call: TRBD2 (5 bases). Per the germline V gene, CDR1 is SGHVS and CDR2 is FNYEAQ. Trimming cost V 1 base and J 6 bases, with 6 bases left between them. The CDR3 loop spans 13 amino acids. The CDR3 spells CASSLGGSGELFF. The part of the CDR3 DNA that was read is TGTGCCAGCAGCTTAGGAGGGTCCGGGGAG.

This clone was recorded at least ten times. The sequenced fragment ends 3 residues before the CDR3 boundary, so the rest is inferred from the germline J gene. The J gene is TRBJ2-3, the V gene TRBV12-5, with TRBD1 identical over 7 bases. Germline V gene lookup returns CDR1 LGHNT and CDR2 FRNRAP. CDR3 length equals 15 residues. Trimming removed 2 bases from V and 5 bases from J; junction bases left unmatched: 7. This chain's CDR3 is CASGLFGTVLDTQYF. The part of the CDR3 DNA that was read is TGTGCTAGTGGTTTGTTCGGGACAGTGCTAGATACG.

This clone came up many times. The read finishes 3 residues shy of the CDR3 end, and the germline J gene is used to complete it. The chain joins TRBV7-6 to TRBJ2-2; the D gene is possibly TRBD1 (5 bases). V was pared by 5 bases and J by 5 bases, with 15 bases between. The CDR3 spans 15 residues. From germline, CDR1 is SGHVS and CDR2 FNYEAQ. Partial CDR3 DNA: TGTGCCAGCAGCCCCGACCCCTCAGGGACCGGGGAG. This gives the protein CASSPDPSGTGE. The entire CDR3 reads CASSPDPSGTGELFF.

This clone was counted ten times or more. The chain's CDR3 is CAITRTGAELEGYTF. The DNA read from the CDR3 is TGTGCCATCACCAGGACAGGTGCCGAGTTGGAGGGC. This sequence joins TRBV10-3 and TRBJ1-2; 7 nucleotides align to TRBD1. The read terminates 3 residues ahead of where the CDR3 ends, so the germline J gene completes it. Germline V gene data show CDR1 as ENHRY and CDR2 as SYGVKD. The CDR3 extends over 15 amino acids.

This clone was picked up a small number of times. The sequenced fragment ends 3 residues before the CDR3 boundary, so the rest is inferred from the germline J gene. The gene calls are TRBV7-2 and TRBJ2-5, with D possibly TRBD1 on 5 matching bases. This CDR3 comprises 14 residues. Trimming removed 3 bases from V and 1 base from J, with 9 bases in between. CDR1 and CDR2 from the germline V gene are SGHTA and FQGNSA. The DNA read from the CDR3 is TGTGCCAGCAGCTTGGGGCAGGTCCAAGAGACC. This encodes CASSLGQVQET. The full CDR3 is CASSLGQVQETQYF.

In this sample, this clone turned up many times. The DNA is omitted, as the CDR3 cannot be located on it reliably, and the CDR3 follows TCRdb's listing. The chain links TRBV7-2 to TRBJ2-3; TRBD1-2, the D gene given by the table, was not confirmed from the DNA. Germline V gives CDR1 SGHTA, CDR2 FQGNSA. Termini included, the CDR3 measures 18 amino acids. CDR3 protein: CASSLALAGASVADTQYF.

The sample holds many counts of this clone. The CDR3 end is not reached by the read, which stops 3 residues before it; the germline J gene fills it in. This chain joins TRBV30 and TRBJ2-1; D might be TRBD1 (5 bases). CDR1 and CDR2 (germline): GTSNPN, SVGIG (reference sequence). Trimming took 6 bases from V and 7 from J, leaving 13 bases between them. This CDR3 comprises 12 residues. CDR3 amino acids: CACKTPGNEQFF. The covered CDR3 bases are TGTGCCTGCAAGACCCCAGGGAATGAG.

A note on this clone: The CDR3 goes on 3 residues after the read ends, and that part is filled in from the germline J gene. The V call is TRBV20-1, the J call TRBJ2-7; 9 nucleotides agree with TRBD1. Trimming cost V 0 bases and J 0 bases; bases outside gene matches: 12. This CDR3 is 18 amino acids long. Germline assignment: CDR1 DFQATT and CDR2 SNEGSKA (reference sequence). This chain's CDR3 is CSARDTRPGQGFSYEQYF. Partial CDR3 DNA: TGCAGTGCTAGAGATACTAGACCGGGACAGGGCTTCTCCTACGAG.

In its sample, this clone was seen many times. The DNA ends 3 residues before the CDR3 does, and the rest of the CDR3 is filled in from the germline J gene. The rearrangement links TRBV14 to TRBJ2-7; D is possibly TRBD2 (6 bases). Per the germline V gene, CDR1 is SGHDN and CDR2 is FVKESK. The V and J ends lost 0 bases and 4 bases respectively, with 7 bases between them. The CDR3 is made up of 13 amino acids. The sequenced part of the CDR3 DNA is TGTGCCAGCAGCCAAGAACGGGGGTACGAG. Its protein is CASSQERGYE. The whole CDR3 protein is CASSQERGYEQYF.

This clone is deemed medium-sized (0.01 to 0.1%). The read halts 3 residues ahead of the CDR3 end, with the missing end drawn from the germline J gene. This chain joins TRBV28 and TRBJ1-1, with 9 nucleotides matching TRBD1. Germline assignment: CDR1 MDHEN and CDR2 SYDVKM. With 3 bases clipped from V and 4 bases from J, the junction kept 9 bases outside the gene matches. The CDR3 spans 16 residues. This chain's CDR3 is CASSFGLGQGGTEAFF. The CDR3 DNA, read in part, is TGTGCCAGCAGTTTTGGCCTGGGACAGGGTGGCACTGAA.

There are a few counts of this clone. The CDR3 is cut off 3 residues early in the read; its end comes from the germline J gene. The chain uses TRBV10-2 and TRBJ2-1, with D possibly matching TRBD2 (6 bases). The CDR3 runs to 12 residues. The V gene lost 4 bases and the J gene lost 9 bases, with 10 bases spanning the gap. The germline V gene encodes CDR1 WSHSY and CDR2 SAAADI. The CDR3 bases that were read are TGCGCCAGCAGTGGCGGGGTCCCTGAG. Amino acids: CASSGGVPE. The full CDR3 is CASSGGVPEQFF.

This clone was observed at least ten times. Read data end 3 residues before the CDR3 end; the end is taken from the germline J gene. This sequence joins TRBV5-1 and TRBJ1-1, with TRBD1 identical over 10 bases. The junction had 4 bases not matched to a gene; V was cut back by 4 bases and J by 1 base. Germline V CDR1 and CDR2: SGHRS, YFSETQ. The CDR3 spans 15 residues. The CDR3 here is CASSPWDRGNTEAFF. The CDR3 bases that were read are TGCGCCAGCAGCCCGTGGGACAGGGGGAACACTGAA.

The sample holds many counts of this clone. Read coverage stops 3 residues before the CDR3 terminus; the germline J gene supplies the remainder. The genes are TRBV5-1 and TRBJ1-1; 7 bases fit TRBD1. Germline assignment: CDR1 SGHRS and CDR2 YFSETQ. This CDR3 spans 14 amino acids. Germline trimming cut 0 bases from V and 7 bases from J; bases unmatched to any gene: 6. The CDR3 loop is CASSLGRQGGEAFF. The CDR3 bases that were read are TGCGCCAGCAGCTTGGGGAGACAGGGCGGTGAA.

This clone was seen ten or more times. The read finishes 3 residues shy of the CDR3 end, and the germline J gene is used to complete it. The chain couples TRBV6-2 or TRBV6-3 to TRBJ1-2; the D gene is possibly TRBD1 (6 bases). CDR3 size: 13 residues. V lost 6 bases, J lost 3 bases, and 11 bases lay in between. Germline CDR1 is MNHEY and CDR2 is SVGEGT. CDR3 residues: CASRLGQHYGYTF. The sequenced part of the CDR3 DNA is TGTGCCAGCAGACTCGGACAGCACTATGGC.

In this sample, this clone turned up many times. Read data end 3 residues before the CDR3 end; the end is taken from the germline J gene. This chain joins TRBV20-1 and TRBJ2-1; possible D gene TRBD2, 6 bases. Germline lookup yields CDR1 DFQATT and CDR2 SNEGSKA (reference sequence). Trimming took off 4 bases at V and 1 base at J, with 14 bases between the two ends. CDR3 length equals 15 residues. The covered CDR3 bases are TGCAGTGCTAAACGGGGAGGTGGGTCCTACAATGAG. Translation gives CSAKRGGGSYNE. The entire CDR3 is CSAKRGGGSYNEQFF.

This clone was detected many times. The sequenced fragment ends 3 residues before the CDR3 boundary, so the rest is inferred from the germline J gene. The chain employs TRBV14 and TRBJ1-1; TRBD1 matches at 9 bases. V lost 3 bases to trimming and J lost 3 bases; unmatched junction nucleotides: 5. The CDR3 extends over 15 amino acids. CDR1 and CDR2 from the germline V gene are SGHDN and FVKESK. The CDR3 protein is CASSQNRGRYTEAFF. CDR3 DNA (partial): TGTGCCAGCAGCCAGAACAGGGGGCGATACACTGAA.

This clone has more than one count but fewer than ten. CDR3 residues: CASSIQREANEQFF. The covered CDR3 bases are TGTGCCAGTAGTATCCAGCGGGAGGCAAATGAG. This chain joins TRBV19 and TRBJ2-1, with 9 nucleotides matching TRBD2. The CDR3 end falls 3 residues outside the read, so it is completed with the germline J gene. V lost 3 bases and J lost 7; bases outside the gene matches: 4. The CDR3 has 14 residues. Looked up from germline, CDR1 is LNHDA and CDR2 is SQIVND (reference sequence).

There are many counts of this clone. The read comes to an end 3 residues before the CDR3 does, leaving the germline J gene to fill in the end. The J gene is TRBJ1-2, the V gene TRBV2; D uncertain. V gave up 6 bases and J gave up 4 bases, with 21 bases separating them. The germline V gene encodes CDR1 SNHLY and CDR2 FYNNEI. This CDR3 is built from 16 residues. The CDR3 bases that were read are TGTGCCAGCAGCCAAGACGGAATAGCAAACTCCTATGGC. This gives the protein CASSQDGIANSYG. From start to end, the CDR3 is CASSQDGIANSYGYTF.

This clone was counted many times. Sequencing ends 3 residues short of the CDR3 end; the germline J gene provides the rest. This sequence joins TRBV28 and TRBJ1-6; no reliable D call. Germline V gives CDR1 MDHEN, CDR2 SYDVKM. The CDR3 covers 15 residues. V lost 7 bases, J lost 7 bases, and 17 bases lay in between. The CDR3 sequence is CASNLEEGSNSPLHF. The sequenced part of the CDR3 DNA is TGTGCCAGCAACCTCGAGGAAGGTAGCAATTCACCC. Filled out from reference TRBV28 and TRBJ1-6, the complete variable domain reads DVKVTQSSRYLVKRTGEKVFLECVQDMDHENMFWYRQDPGLGLRLIYFSYDVKMKEKGDIPEGYSVSREKKERFSLILESASTNQTSMYLCASNLEEGSNSPLHFGNGTRLTVT.

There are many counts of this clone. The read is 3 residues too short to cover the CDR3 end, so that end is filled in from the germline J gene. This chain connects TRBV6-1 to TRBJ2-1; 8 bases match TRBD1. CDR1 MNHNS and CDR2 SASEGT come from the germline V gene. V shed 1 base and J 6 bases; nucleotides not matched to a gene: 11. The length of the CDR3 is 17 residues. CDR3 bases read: TGTGCCAGCAGTGAAGGATCGGGACAGGTGTTTCGCAATGAG. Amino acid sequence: CASSEGSGQVFRNE. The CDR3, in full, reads CASSEGSGQVFRNEQFF.

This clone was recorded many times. CDR3: CASSLGGEGWANQPQHF. The part of the CDR3 DNA that was read is TGCGCCAGCAGCTTGGGGGGGGAAGGTTGGGCAAATCAGCCC. The chain joins TRBV5-1 to TRBJ1-5; maybe TRBD1 (5 bases). The CDR3 is cut off 3 residues early in the read; its end comes from the germline J gene. The germline V and J ends were trimmed by 0 bases and 4 bases, with 17 bases remaining between them. The CDR3 consists of 17 residues. Looked up from germline, CDR1 is SGHRS and CDR2 is YFSETQ. Full variable domain (remainder filled in from reference TRBV5-1 and TRBJ1-5): KAGVTQTPRYLIKTRGQQVTLSCSPISGHRSVSWYQQTPGQGLQFLFEYFSETQRNKGNFPGRFSGRQFSNSRSEMNVSTLELGDSALYLCASSLGGEGWANQPQHFGDGTRLSIL.

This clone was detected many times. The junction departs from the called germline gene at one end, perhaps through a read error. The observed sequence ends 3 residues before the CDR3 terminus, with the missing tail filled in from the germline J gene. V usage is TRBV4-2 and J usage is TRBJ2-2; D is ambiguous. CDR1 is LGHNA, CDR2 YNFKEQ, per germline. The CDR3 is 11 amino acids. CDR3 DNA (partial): TGCGCCAGCAGTCTAAACCGGGAG. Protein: CASSLNRE. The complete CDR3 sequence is CASSLNRELFF.

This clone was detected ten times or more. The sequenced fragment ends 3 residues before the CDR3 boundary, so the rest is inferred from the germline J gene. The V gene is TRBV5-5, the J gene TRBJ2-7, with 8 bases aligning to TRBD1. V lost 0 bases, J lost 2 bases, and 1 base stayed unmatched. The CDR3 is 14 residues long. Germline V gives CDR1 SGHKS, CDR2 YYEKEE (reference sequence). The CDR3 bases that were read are TGTGCCAGCAGCTTGGGGACAGGGACCTACGAG. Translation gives CASSLGTGTYE. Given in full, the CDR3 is CASSLGTGTYEQYF.

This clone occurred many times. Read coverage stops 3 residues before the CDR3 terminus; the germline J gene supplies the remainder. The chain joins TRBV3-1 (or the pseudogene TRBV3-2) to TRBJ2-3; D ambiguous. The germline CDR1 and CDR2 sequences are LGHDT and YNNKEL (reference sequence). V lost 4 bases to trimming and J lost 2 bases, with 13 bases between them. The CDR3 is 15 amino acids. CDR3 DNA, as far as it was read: TGTGCCAGCAGCCCGTCAACACGAACCACAGATACG. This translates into CASSPSTRTTDT. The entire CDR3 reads CASSPSTRTTDTQYF.

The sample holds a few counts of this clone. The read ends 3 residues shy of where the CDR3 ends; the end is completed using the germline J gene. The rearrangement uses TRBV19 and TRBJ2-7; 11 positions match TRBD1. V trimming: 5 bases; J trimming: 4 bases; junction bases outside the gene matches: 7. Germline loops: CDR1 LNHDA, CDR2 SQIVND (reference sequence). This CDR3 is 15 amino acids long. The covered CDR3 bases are TGTGCCAGTAGTCCCGGGACAGGGGGGATGTACGAG. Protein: CASSPGTGGMYE. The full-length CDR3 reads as CASSPGTGGMYEQYF.

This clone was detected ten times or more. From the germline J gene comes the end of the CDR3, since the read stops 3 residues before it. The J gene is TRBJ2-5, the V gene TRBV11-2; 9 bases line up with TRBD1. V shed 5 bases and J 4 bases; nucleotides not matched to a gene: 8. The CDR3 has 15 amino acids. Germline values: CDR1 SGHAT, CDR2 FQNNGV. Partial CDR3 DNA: TGTGCCAGCAGCCTGATGGGGACAGGGCGAGAGACC. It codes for CASSLMGTGRET. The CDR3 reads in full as CASSLMGTGRETQYF.

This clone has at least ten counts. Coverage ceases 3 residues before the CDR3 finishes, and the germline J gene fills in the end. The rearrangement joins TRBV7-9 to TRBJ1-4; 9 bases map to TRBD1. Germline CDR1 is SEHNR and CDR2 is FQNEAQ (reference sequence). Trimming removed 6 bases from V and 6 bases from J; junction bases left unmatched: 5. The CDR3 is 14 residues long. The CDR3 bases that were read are TGTGCCAGCAGGCTCACAGGGGGCTATGAAAAA. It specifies CASRLTGGYEK. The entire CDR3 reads CASRLTGGYEKLFF.